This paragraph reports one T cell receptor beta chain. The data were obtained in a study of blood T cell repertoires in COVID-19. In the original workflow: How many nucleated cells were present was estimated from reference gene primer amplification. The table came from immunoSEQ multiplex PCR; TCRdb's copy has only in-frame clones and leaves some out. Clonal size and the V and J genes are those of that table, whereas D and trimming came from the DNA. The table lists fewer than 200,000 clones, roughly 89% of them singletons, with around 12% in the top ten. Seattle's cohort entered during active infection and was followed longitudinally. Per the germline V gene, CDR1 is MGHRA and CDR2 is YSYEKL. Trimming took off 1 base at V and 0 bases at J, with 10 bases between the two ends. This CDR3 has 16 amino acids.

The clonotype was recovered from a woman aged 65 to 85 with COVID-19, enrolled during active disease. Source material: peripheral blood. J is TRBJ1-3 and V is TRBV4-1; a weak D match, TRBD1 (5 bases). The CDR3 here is CASSQGQSSSGNTIYF. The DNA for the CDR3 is TGCGCCAGCAGCCAAGGACAGTCGAGCTCTGGAAACACCATATATTTT.